A single sample is the source of the 12 T cell receptor beta chains below, sequenced in a study of Graves' ophthalmopathy and Graves' hyperthyroidism. Scientists amplified the TCR beta CDR3 regions from RNA transcripts. An opening RT-PCR round employed HTBI primers and preceded a second-round multiplex PCR. MiXCR was run by TCRdb on the multiplex PCR reads, yielding one entry per CDR3 protein. This repertoire shows hundreds of thousands of distinct CDR3 sequences, roughly two fifths found once; its top ten account for more than 2.5%. Sequences were obtained from peripheral blood. The receptor set was obtained from an adult man with Graves' ophthalmopathy.

This clonotype has at least ten counts. The chain recombines TRBV2 with TRBJ2-7, with D perhaps matching TRBD1 or TRBD2 (5 bases each). Germline CDR1 and CDR2: SNHLY and FYNNEI. Trimming removed 2 bases at V and 2 bases at J, with 10 bases between. The CDR3 is made up of 14 amino acids. The CDR3 protein is CASSEMQGPYEQYF. The CDR3 nucleotides are TGTGCCAGCAGTGAAATGCAGGGACCCTACGAGCAGTACTTC.

This clonotype showed up many times. The chain carries TRBV10-3 and TRBJ1-4; a possible D gene is TRBD1 (5 bases). The germline V gene encodes CDR1 ENHRY and CDR2 SYGVKD. CDR3 length equals 16 residues. Trimming shortened V by 2 bases and J by 3 bases, and 13 bases separated the two germline ends. The CDR3 protein is CAISEGWRGPNEKLFF. DNA of the CDR3: TGTGCCATCAGTGAGGGTTGGAGGGGACCTAATGAAAAACTGTTTTTT.

A few counts support this clonotype. J is TRBJ1-5 and V is TRBV12-5, with TRBD1 matching over 8 bases. In germline, CDR1 is LGHNT, CDR2 FRNRAP. CDR3 size: 15 residues. With V trimmed by 1 base and J by 4 bases, 3 bases remained unmatched. The CDR3: CASGLDGQGNQPQHF. CDR3 coding DNA: TGTGCTAGTGGTTTGGACGGACAGGGAAATCAGCCCCAGCATTTT. The full variable domain, its missing parts supplied by reference TRBV12-5 and TRBJ1-5, is DARVTQTPRHKVTEMGQEVTMRCQPILGHNTVFWYRQTMMQGLELLAYFRNRAPLDDSGMPKDRFSAEMPDATLATLKIQPSEPRDSAVYFCASGLDGQGNQPQHFGDGTRLSIL.

This clonotype was picked up many times. The J gene is TRBJ2-7, the V gene TRBV4-2; 9 bases are a match to TRBD2. This CDR3 spans 16 amino acids. V gave up 3 bases and J gave up 4 bases; unmatched junction bases: 10. The germline CDR1 and CDR2 sequences are LGHNA and YNFKEQ. As DNA, the CDR3 is TGTGCCAGCAGCCAGGAGTCGCTAGCGGGAATTTACGAGCAGTACTTC. Its translation is CASSQESLAGIYEQYF.

This chain links TRBV7-8 with TRBJ2-3, with 9 bases lining up with TRBD1. Per germline, CDR1 SGHVS and CDR2 FQNEAQ. The ends lost 1 base at V and 0 bases at J; junction bases unmatched: 11. The CDR3 has 19 residues. The CDR3 sequence: CASSLDERGQGTSTDTQYF. The CDR3 nucleotides are TGTGCCAGCAGCTTAGATGAGAGGGGACAGGGAACTAGCACAGATACGCAGTATTTT.

With respect to this clonotype: Germline is not matched at one junction end, which may reflect a read error. The V call is TRBV7-2, the J call TRBJ1-5, with a possible D match to TRBD1 (5 bases). Germline values: CDR1 SGHTA, CDR2 FQGNSA. This CDR3 spans 13 amino acids. This CDR3 reads CASSRLGPGIRNF. The CDR3 nucleotides are TGTGCCAGCAGCAGACTGGGACCGGGGATAAGGAATTTT.

Regarding this clonotype: At one end the junction does not follow the germline gene, possibly because of a read error. The chain has TRBV2 and TRBJ1-4, with D possibly TRBD1 on 6 matching bases. The CDR3 is made up of 15 amino acids. Germline lookup yields CDR1 SNHLY and CDR2 FYNNEI. The CDR3 here is CAGRGSQRVGEKLFF. As DNA, the CDR3 is TGTGCCGGCAGGGGATCACAGAGGGTCGGAGAAAAACTGTTTTTT.

This clonotype was counted between two and nine times. The chain links TRBV7-3 to TRBJ2-2, with D perhaps given as TRBD1 or TRBD2 (5 bases each). The V end was cut by 2 bases, the J end by 6 bases, with 10 bases between. Per germline, CDR1 SGHTA and CDR2 FQGTGA. This CDR3 is 14 amino acids long. The chain's CDR3 is CASSLSGTAGELFF. The CDR3 DNA sequence: TGTGCCAGCAGCTTATCAGGGACGGCCGGGGAGCTGTTTTTT.

The table lists this clonotype with a few counts. The chain couples TRBV6-5 to TRBJ1-5; 8 nucleotides line up with TRBD1. The CDR3 is 19 amino acids. Germline CDR1 reads MNHEY; CDR2 reads SVGAGI. The trim removed 4 bases at V and 3 bases at J, leaving 17 bases unmatched. CDR3 loop: CASSSPAERTGLINQPQHF. CDR3 in DNA: TGTGCCAGCAGTTCCCCTGCCGAACGGACAGGGTTAATCAATCAGCCCCAGCATTTT.

V and J are TRBV20-1 and TRBJ2-7; 12 bases fit TRBD2. TRBJ2-1 explains the end of the DNA better; the J call may be wrong. CDR1 is DFQATT and CDR2 is SNEGSKA in the germline V gene (reference sequence). The CDR3 has 14 residues. The CDR3 protein is CSTRTSGVSNEQFF. The DNA of the CDR3 is TGCAGTACCCGGACTAGCGGGGTGTCCAATGAGCAGTTCTTC.

This clonotype was counted at least ten times. This rearrangement joins TRBV25-1 to TRBJ2-7, with no clear D. The germline gives CDR1 MGHDK, CDR2 SYGVNS. The V and J ends lost 3 bases and 2 bases respectively, with 8 bases between them. The CDR3 spans 13 residues. The CDR3 coding sequence is TGTGCCAGCAGTGAGCTGGGGACCTACGAGCAGTACTTC. As protein: CASSELGTYEQYF.

This clonotype has a count of ten or more. The chain has TRBV10-2 and TRBJ2-7, with unresolved D. CDR3 length: 13 amino acids. Germline values: CDR1 WSHSY, CDR2 SAAADI. The V end lost 4 bases, the J end lost 3 bases, and 10 bases lay between the germline ends. The CDR3 is CASSATEYYEQYF. The CDR3 DNA sequence: TGCGCCAGCAGTGCGACGGAATACTACGAGCAGTACTTC.